These 26 T cell receptor beta chains share one sample of origin, sequenced in a study of blood T cells in healthy people across ages (dated by TCRdb to the mid-2010s). Library preparation was by 5' RACE. The run used an Illumina HiSeq 2500. A second roughly 7 to 11 cycle PCR used a sample-barcoded 5' primer and a J-beta primer mix. TCRdb's own reprocessing of the public reads used fastp at Q25 and MiXCR and kept productive beta chains. For every CDR3 protein sequence, its rows merge into one entry that carries the most common genes and DNA. Present in this sample are 730,000 or so distinct CDR3 sequences, roughly 47% of which were seen just once. Jointly, the top ten make up 20% to 25% of the sample. Input material: blood. The receptors derive from a woman aged 55-70 years in good health.

J is TRBJ2-5 and V is TRBV6-5; TRBD1 aligns across 7 bases. CDR1 MNHEY and CDR2 SVGAGI come from the germline V gene. The CDR3 is 15 amino acids. With V trimmed by 3 bases and J by 4 bases, 8 bases remained unmatched. Here the CDR3 DNA reads TGTGCCAGCAGTTATGGTGGGTCAGGGGGAGAGACCCAGTACTTC. Protein product: CASSYGGSGGETQYF.

This clonotype was detected once. The chain joins TRBV29-1 to TRBJ1-2; 10 bases line up with TRBD1. CDR1 is SQVTM and CDR2 is ANQGSEA in the germline V gene. V lost 3 bases to trimming and J lost 4 bases; unmatched junction nucleotides: 5. The CDR3 has 14 residues. CDR3 DNA sequence: TGCAGCGTTGAGTTACGGGACAGGGGCTATGGCTACACCTTC. The encoded protein is CSVELRDRGYGYTF.

The chain combines TRBV27 with TRBJ2-5; the D gene is possibly TRBD1 (6 bases). The DNA matches TRBJ2-7 better at its end, which makes the J call doubtful. The germline V gene has CDR1 MNHEY and CDR2 SMNVEV (reference sequence). The CDR3 has 15 residues. CDR3 region: CASSSLTGRTYEQYF. In DNA form, the CDR3 reads TGTGCCAGCAGTTCCCTTACAGGGAGAACCTACGAGCAGTACTTC.

This clonotype was recorded at least ten times. The chain is built from TRBV4-2 and TRBJ2-7, with D possibly being TRBD1 (6 bases). Germline V CDR1 and CDR2: LGHNA, YNFKEQ. The CDR3 totals 14 residues. The ends were cut back, 0 bases at V and 4 bases at J, with 10 bases in the middle. The CDR3 nucleotides read TGTGCCAGCAGCCAAGACTGGGGGCCTTACGAGCAGTACTTC. It encodes CASSQDWGPYEQYF.

This clonotype has a single count. This rearrangement joins TRBV29-1 to TRBJ2-7; no reliable D call. V lost 7 bases and J lost 0, with 13 bases in between. The CDR3 length is 13 residues. In germline, CDR1 is SQVTM, CDR2 ANQGSEA. CDR3 bases: TGCAGCGCCTCTGCAAGGAGCTCCTACGAGCAGTACTTC. It yields the protein CSASARSSYEQYF.

The chain carries TRBV2 and TRBJ2-1, with a possible D match to TRBD2 (6 bases). V lost 5 bases to trimming and J lost 10 bases, with 18 bases between them. Germline loops: CDR1 SNHLY, CDR2 FYNNEI. This CDR3 contains 14 residues. The CDR3 region is CASSFSGGQQEQFF. Written as DNA, the CDR3 is TGTGCCAGCAGTTTCAGCGGAGGGCAGCAGGAGCAGTTCTTC.

This sequence joins TRBV7-2 and TRBJ1-1; D might be TRBD1 (5 bases). Germline CDR1 reads SGHTA; CDR2 reads FQGNSA. The germline V and J ends were trimmed by 4 bases and 7 bases, with 13 bases remaining between them. This CDR3 comprises 13 residues. CDR3 DNA: TGTGCCAGCAGCTCCAGGGAGGGAGGTGAAGCTTTCTTT. Its protein product is CASSSREGGEAFF.

V usage is TRBV9 and J usage is TRBJ2-7; maybe TRBD2 (6 bases). Germline V lookup: CDR1 SGDLS, CDR2 YYNGEE. CDR3 size: 14 residues. Trimming stripped 0 bases from V and 1 base from J, with 8 bases between. The CDR3 DNA is TGTGCCAGCAGCGTAGAACTAGCTTCCTACGAGCAGTACTTC. Translating gives CASSVELASYEQYF.

V usage is TRBV14 and J usage is TRBJ2-7, with D possibly called TRBD1 or TRBD2 (5 bases each). The V and J ends lost 3 bases and 2 bases respectively, with 11 bases between them. This CDR3 is built from 14 residues. CDR1 is SGHDN and CDR2 is FVKESK in the germline V gene. The CDR3 region is CASSHPRDPYEQYF. For the CDR3, the DNA is TGTGCCAGCAGCCACCCCAGGGACCCCTACGAGCAGTACTTC.

CDR3 bases: TGCGCCAGCAGCCATCAAGTAATAGCGGGAGGGAACACAGATACGCAGTATTTT. It translates to CASSHQVIAGGNTDTQYF. The genes are TRBV4-3 and TRBJ2-3, with 11 bases identical to TRBD2. In germline, CDR1 is LGHNA, CDR2 YSLEER. The CDR3 totals 18 residues. With V trimmed by 3 bases and J by 2 bases, 10 bases remained unmatched.

This clonotype has a single count. The chain joins TRBV9 to TRBJ2-3, with D maybe TRBD2 (7 bases). The germline V and J ends were trimmed by 0 bases and 2 bases, with 10 bases remaining between them. Germline V gene lookup returns CDR1 SGDLS and CDR2 YYNGEE. The CDR3 is 15 amino acids. CDR3 DNA: TGTGCCAGCAGCGTAGGGGGGGGGCCCACAGATACGCAGTATTTT. Its translation is CASSVGGGPTDTQYF.

This clonotype was picked up many times. The chain employs TRBV4-2 and TRBJ2-3; 7 nucleotides agree with TRBD2. J gave up 2 bases and V 0 bases, and 5 bases lay outside the gene matches. Germline CDR1 is LGHNA and CDR2 is YNFKEQ. The CDR3 contains 16 residues. The CDR3, as DNA: TGTGCCAGCAGCCAAGAGGCTAGCGGCAACACAGATACGCAGTATTTT. Translation: CASSQEASGNTDTQYF.

The rearrangement uses TRBV7-2 and TRBJ1-4; TRBD1 aligns across 9 bases. The CDR3 has 16 residues. The V gene end was trimmed by 6 bases and the J gene end by 3 bases; junction bases not matched to a gene: 8. Germline CDR1 and CDR2: SGHTA and FQGNSA. The DNA for the CDR3 is TGTGCCAGCAGTTCCGACAGGGGGGCGTCTAATGAAAAACTGTTTTTT. Encoded protein: CASSSDRGASNEKLFF.

The chain couples TRBV29-1 to TRBJ2-3; 14 nucleotides match TRBD2. The CDR3 is 17 amino acids. Germline CDR1 and CDR2: SQVTM and ANQGSEA. V lost 4 bases to trimming and J lost 0 bases; unmatched junction nucleotides: 6. The CDR3 nucleotides are TGCAGCGTTGCCGGGACTAGCGGGAGTGGAAGCACAGATACGCAGTATTTT. Translation gives CSVAGTSGSGSTDTQYF.

This sequence joins TRBV20-1 and TRBJ2-6, with D tentatively TRBD1 or TRBD2 (5 bases each). CDR1 and CDR2 from the germline V gene are DFQATT and SNEGSKA (reference sequence). The CDR3 consists of 19 residues. Deletions cut 3 bases from V and 2 bases from J, with 23 bases between. The CDR3 DNA sequence: TGCAGTGCTAGTGAAGCGCCCGGGGCCCTCATTCCTGGGGCCAACGTCCTGACTTTC. Translating gives CSASEAPGALIPGANVLTF.

This chain links TRBV28 with TRBJ2-4, with 9 bases lining up with TRBD1. The CDR3 totals 15 residues. From germline, CDR1 is MDHEN and CDR2 SYDVKM. V shed 6 bases, J shed 2 bases, and the junction held 5 bases outside the gene matches. DNA of the CDR3: TGTGCCAGCAGGCGACAGGGGGGGCCCAAAAACATTCAGTACTTC. Encoded protein: CASRRQGGPKNIQYF. Using reference TRBV28 and TRBJ2-4 for the parts outside the CDR3, the full variable domain is DVKVTQSSRYLVKRTGEKVFLECVQDMDHENMFWYRQDPGLGLRLIYFSYDVKMKEKGDIPEGYSVSREKKERFSLILESASTNQTSMYLCASRRQGGPKNIQYFGAGTRLSVL.

V is TRBV18 and J is TRBJ1-5; the D is unclear. Germline assignment: CDR1 KGHSH and CDR2 LQKENI. This CDR3 spans 14 amino acids. The V end lost 2 bases, the J end lost 1 base, and 6 bases lay between the germline ends. The CDR3 nucleotides read TGTGCCAGCTCACCAGCCCAGAGCAATCAGCCCCAGCATTTT. Protein: CASSPAQSNQPQHF.

In this sample, this clonotype turned up once. The V gene is TRBV28, the J gene TRBJ1-4, with a possible D match to TRBD1 (6 bases). V lost 5 bases and J 5 bases, leaving 12 bases between the germline ends. CDR1 is MDHEN, CDR2 SYDVKM, per germline. The CDR3 loop spans 14 amino acids. The CDR3 DNA reads TGTGCCAGCAGTGCCCGGACAGTAAATGAAAAACTGTTTTTT. Protein sequence: CASSARTVNEKLFF.

This clonotype was seen many times. This chain uses TRBV7-2 with TRBJ2-3, with D unresolved. This CDR3 has 13 residues. V lost 4 bases and J lost 7, with 12 bases in between. CDR1 is SGHTA, CDR2 FQGNSA, per germline. CDR3 amino acids: CASSSAGRNTQYF. Written as DNA, the CDR3 is TGTGCCAGCAGCTCCGCCGGGCGGAATACGCAGTATTTT.

This clonotype was seen a few times. The chain couples TRBV6-5 to TRBJ2-6, with 11 bases matching TRBD2. Germline V gene lookup returns CDR1 MNHEY and CDR2 SVGAGI. V shed 4 bases and J 5 bases; nucleotides not matched to a gene: 13. This CDR3 is built from 19 residues. CDR3 coding DNA: TGTGCCAGCAGTTCGGGACTAGCGGTGGGCGAGCTCTGGGCCAACGTCCTGACTTTC. Encoded protein: CASSSGLAVGELWANVLTF.

This clonotype was counted a few times. The chain couples TRBV15 to TRBJ2-1; 16 bases map to TRBD2. With V trimmed by 5 bases and J by 2 bases, 9 bases remained unmatched. Per the germline V gene, CDR1 is LNHNV and CDR2 is YYDKDF (reference sequence). CDR3 size: 19 residues. The CDR3 DNA reads TGTGCCACCAGCGGAGCCGGGACTAGCGGGAGGGCCACCTACAATGAGCAGTTCTTC. Its translation is CATSGAGTSGRATYNEQFF. Full variable domain (remainder filled in from reference TRBV15 and TRBJ2-1): DAMVIQNPRYQVTQFGKPVTLSCSQTLNHNVMYWYQQKSSQAPKLLFHYYDKDFNNEADTPDNFQSRRPNTSFCFLDIRSPGLGDTAMYLCATSGAGTSGRATYNEQFFGPGTRLTVL.

The J gene is TRBJ2-5, the V gene TRBV3-1; possible D gene TRBD2, 6 bases. This CDR3 contains 15 residues. V lost 0 bases and J lost 7, with 15 bases in between. Looked up from germline, CDR1 is LGHDT and CDR2 is YNNKEL (reference sequence). CDR3 sequence reads: CASSQDHRGLVTQYF. The DNA for the CDR3 is TGTGCCAGCAGCCAAGATCATCGGGGGTTAGTGACCCAGTACTTC.

V usage is TRBV10-3 and J usage is TRBJ2-3, with D perhaps matching TRBD1 or TRBD2 (5 bases each). This CDR3 is 15 amino acids long. From germline, CDR1 is ENHRY and CDR2 SYGVKD. V was trimmed by 5 bases and J by 0 bases, leaving 12 bases between them. DNA for the CDR3: TGTGCCATCAGTAAAACAGGAGGTAGCACAGATACGCAGTATTTT. As protein: CAISKTGGSTDTQYF.

This clonotype was seen a handful of times. The V and J genes are TRBV20-1 and TRBJ2-7; 7 bases are shared with TRBD2. J lost 2 bases, V lost 3 bases, and 4 bases had no gene match. CDR3 size: 13 residues. The V gene's germline CDR1 is DFQATT and CDR2 SNEGSKA (reference sequence). The DNA for the CDR3 is TGCAGTGCTAGCGGCGGGGGTACCTACGAGCAGTACTTC. Its protein is CSASGGGTYEQYF.

The gene calls are TRBV27 and TRBJ2-3; 13 bases align to TRBD2. The CDR3 is made up of 18 amino acids. Germline V gene data show CDR1 as MNHEY and CDR2 as SMNVEV (reference sequence). The trim removed 5 bases at V and 5 bases at J, leaving 13 bases unmatched. The CDR3 DNA reads TGTGCCAGCAGTCTCTTGACTAGCGGGGGGCTTCAGCAAGATACGCAGTATTTT. Protein: CASSLLTSGGLQQDTQYF.

The chain links TRBV20-1 to TRBJ2-5; D perhaps matches TRBD1 (6 bases). Germline lookup yields CDR1 DFQATT and CDR2 SNEGSKA (reference sequence). The germline V and J ends were trimmed by 3 bases and 4 bases, with 15 bases remaining between them. This CDR3 has 14 residues. The CDR3 spells CSASVAGVRETQYF. CDR3 in DNA: TGCAGTGCTAGTGTGGCAGGGGTCAGAGAGACCCAGTACTTC.